The present T cell receptor (beta chain) was sequenced within a study of T cells expressing NK-cell markers. 5'RACE template switching with UMIs produced the TCR beta cDNA. TCRdb re-called the 5' RACE reads and gives one entry per CDR3 protein, without DNA. The ten most abundant clones cover over 4% of a sample with a few hundred thousand distinct CDR3 sequences. Input material: blood T cells: a sorted CD56 or NKG2C T cell subset, CD4+ or CD8+ T cells, or bulk PBMC T cells (not recorded which). This sequence originates from a man between 18 and 69 years old in good health.

The CDR3 sequence: CASSLRGGAYQETQYF. The chain carries TRBV12-3 or TRBV12-4 and TRBJ2-5; without DNA, the TCRdb call of TRBD1 cannot be checked. This CDR3 has 16 amino acids.